Listed below are T cell receptor beta chains from one sample, sequenced in a study of blood T cell repertoires in COVID-19. This table comes from immunoSEQ multiplex PCR, and its TCRdb copy is limited to in-frame clones, with some not included. The table shows more than 75,000 clones, with roughly nine tenths occurring only once. Sequenced sample: peripheral blood. These receptor sequences come from a man aged 50 or older with acute or convalescent COVID-19. The CDR3 runs from the conserved cysteine through the conserved F or W. A D gene is named only where the DNA matches it firmly. The size of a clone is reported for some rows only, either as once, few or many, or as a class for expanded clones.

v_gene: TRBV2; j_gene: TRBJ1-6; len: 14; abundance: -; d_gene: -; CDR3aa: CASSKQGYNSPLHF; CDR3nt: TGTGCCAGCAGCAAACAGGGATATAATTCACCCCTCCACTTT
v_gene: TRBV28; j_gene: TRBJ2-1; len: 13; abundance: -; d_gene: -; CDR3aa: CASSQSAANEQFF; CDR3nt: TGTGCCAGCAGTCAGTCTGCGGCCAATGAGCAGTTCTTC
v_gene: TRBV4-1; j_gene: TRBJ2-5; len: 14; abundance: -; d_gene: -; CDR3aa: CASSRQEQGETQYF; CDR3nt: TGCGCCAGCAGCCGCCAAGAGCAGGGGGAGACCCAGTACTTC
v_gene: TRBV10-3; j_gene: TRBJ1-6; len: 16; abundance: -; d_gene: TRBD1; CDR3aa: CAISGGGQGLNSPLHF; CDR3nt: TGTGCCATCAGTGGAGGGGGACAGGGGTTAAATTCACCCCTCCACTTT
v_gene: TRBV30; j_gene: TRBJ2-2; len: 14; abundance: -; d_gene: -; CDR3aa: CAWSRGSSTGELFF; CDR3nt: TGTGCCTGGAGCCGAGGGTCGAGCACCGGGGAGCTGTTTTTT
v_gene: TRBV28; j_gene: TRBJ2-3; len: 16; abundance: -; d_gene: -; CDR3aa: CASSWEWAGEKDTQYF; CDR3nt: TGTGCCAGCAGTTGGGAATGGGCAGGGGAAAAGGATACGCAGTATTTT
v_gene: TRBV5-4; j_gene: TRBJ2-7; len: 16; abundance: -; d_gene: TRBD1; CDR3aa: CASSLETGGISHEQYF; CDR3nt: TGTGCCAGCAGCTTGGAGACAGGGGGTATTTCCCATGAGCAGTACTTC
v_gene: TRBV6-5; j_gene: TRBJ1-1; len: 14; abundance: -; d_gene: -; CDR3aa: CASSYWQEGTEAFF; CDR3nt: TGTGCCAGCAGTTACTGGCAGGAGGGCACTGAAGCTTTCTTT
v_gene: TRBV5-1; j_gene: TRBJ2-1; len: 12; abundance: -; d_gene: TRBD1; CDR3aa: CASSGDRGTQFF; CDR3nt: TGCGCCAGCAGCGGGGACAGGGGAACGCAGTTCTTC
v_gene: TRBV4-1; j_gene: TRBJ1-1; len: 14; abundance: -; d_gene: TRBD1; CDR3aa: CASSHSQGATEAFF; CDR3nt: TGCGCCAGCAGCCACTCCCAGGGGGCCACTGAAGCTTTCTTT
v_gene: TRBV5-5; j_gene: TRBJ1-2; len: 15; abundance: -; d_gene: -; CDR3aa: CASSPRESEYYGYTF; CDR3nt: TGTGCCAGCAGCCCCCGGGAGAGTGAGTACTATGGCTACACCTTC
v_gene: TRBV5-4; j_gene: TRBJ1-5; len: 13; abundance: -; d_gene: -; CDR3aa: CASSFDGGQPQHF; CDR3nt: TGTGCCAGCAGCTTTGACGGGGGGCAGCCCCAGCATTTT
v_gene: TRBV7-8; j_gene: TRBJ1-5; len: 12; abundance: -; d_gene: -; CDR3aa: CASSRLDQPQHF; CDR3nt: TGTGCCAGCAGCCGCTTAGATCAGCCCCAGCATTTT
v_gene: TRBV5-1; j_gene: TRBJ2-5; len: 14; abundance: -; d_gene: TRBD1; CDR3aa: CASTTGTGGETQYF; CDR3nt: TGCGCCAGCACCACCGGGACAGGGGGAGAGACCCAGTACTTC
v_gene: TRBV20-1; j_gene: TRBJ1-5; len: 16; abundance: few; d_gene: TRBD1; CDR3aa: CSASSGQGTGNQPQHF; CDR3nt: TGCAGTGCTAGTTCCGGACAGGGAACGGGCAATCAGCCCCAGCATTTT
v_gene: TRBV15; j_gene: TRBJ1-6; len: 15; abundance: -; d_gene: -; CDR3aa: CATSRDSSLNSPLHF; CDR3nt: TGTGCCACCAGCAGAGATAGCAGCTTAAATTCACCCCTCCACTTT
v_gene: TRBV19; j_gene: TRBJ1-1; len: 13; abundance: -; d_gene: -; CDR3aa: CASSIRRGTEAFF; CDR3nt: TGTGCCAGTAGTATCCGGAGGGGAACTGAAGCTTTCTTT
v_gene: TRBV11-3; j_gene: TRBJ2-5; len: 18; abundance: -; d_gene: TRBD2; CDR3aa: CASSSHRIMGGNGETQYF; CDR3nt: TGTGCCAGCAGCTCACATCGTATAATGGGGGGGAATGGAGAGACCCAGTACTTC
v_gene: TRBV28; j_gene: TRBJ2-1; len: 16; abundance: -; d_gene: TRBD2; CDR3aa: CASSSLSGTPYNEQFF; CDR3nt: TGTGCCAGCAGCTCCCTTAGCGGGACCCCCTACAATGAGCAGTTCTTC
v_gene: TRBV10-3; j_gene: TRBJ2-4; len: 13; abundance: -; d_gene: TRBD1; CDR3aa: CATADRGQNIQYF; CDR3nt: TGTGCCACCGCGGACAGGGGCCAAAACATTCAGTACTTC
v_gene: TRBV24-1; j_gene: TRBJ2-5; len: 12; abundance: -; d_gene: -; CDR3aa: CATSDPVETQYF; CDR3nt: TGTGCCACCAGTGACCCCGTTGAGACCCAGTACTTC
v_gene: TRBV18; j_gene: TRBJ2-7; len: 16; abundance: -; d_gene: TRBD2; CDR3aa: CASSPLGSGSIYEQYF; CDR3nt: TGTGCCAGCTCACCATTAGGTAGCGGGAGTATCTACGAGCAGTACTTC
v_gene: TRBV29-1; j_gene: TRBJ2-3; len: 14; abundance: -; d_gene: TRBD1; CDR3aa: CSVTQGASPDTQYF; CDR3nt: TGCAGCGTTACTCAGGGGGCGAGCCCAGATACGCAGTATTTT
v_gene: TRBV28; j_gene: TRBJ2-7; len: 14; abundance: -; d_gene: -; CDR3aa: CASSYYKEVYEQYF; CDR3nt: TGTGCCAGCAGTTACTACAAGGAAGTGTACGAGCAGTACTTC
v_gene: TRBV2; j_gene: TRBJ2-1; len: 14; abundance: -; d_gene: TRBD2; CDR3aa: CASRGLAGNNEQFF; CDR3nt: TGTGCCAGCAGGGGACTAGCGGGGAACAATGAGCAGTTCTTC
v_gene: TRBV5-1; j_gene: TRBJ2-7; len: 12; abundance: -; d_gene: -; CDR3aa: CASSPRPYEQYF; CDR3nt: TGCGCCAGCAGCCCGCGGCCTTACGAGCAGTACTTC
v_gene: TRBV19; j_gene: TRBJ2-1; len: 15; abundance: -; d_gene: TRBD2; CDR3aa: CASSWTSGTQNEQFF; CDR3nt: TGTGCCAGTAGTTGGACTAGCGGGACCCAGAATGAGCAGTTCTTC
v_gene: TRBV2; j_gene: TRBJ2-5; len: 14; abundance: -; d_gene: -; CDR3aa: CASNGAGGRGTQYF; CDR3nt: TGTGCCAGCAATGGAGCAGGCGGACGGGGGACCCAGTACTTC
v_gene: TRBV7-2; j_gene: TRBJ2-3; len: 15; abundance: -; d_gene: -; CDR3aa: CASSLVGGRTDTQYF; CDR3nt: TGTGCCAGCAGCTTAGTGGGGGGACGCACAGATACGCAGTATTTT
v_gene: TRBV5-8; j_gene: TRBJ2-7; len: 14; abundance: once; d_gene: -; CDR3aa: CASSPRFGAYEQYF; CDR3nt: TGTGCCAGCAGTCCCCGGTTCGGGGCCTACGAGCAGTACTTC
v_gene: TRBV5-6; j_gene: TRBJ2-5; len: 12; abundance: -; d_gene: -; CDR3aa: CASSAPQETQYF; CDR3nt: TGTGCCAGCAGTGCGCCGCAAGAGACCCAGTACTTC
v_gene: TRBV5-1; j_gene: TRBJ2-2; len: 15; abundance: -; d_gene: TRBD2; CDR3aa: CASKVSGVDTGELFF; CDR3nt: TGCGCCAGCAAAGTTAGCGGGGTTGACACCGGGGAGCTGTTTTTT
v_gene: TRBV5-5; j_gene: TRBJ1-5; len: 15; abundance: -; d_gene: TRBD1; CDR3aa: CASSPGQAHDQPQHF; CDR3nt: TGTGCCAGCAGCCCCGGACAGGCCCATGATCAGCCCCAGCATTTT
v_gene: TRBV11-2; j_gene: TRBJ1-1; len: 15; abundance: -; d_gene: TRBD1; CDR3aa: CASSPRGRVHTEAFF; CDR3nt: TGTGCCAGCAGCCCCAGGGGGCGGGTGCACACTGAAGCTTTCTTT
v_gene: TRBV12-5; j_gene: TRBJ2-4; len: 15; abundance: -; d_gene: -; CDR3aa: CASGLGQVGENIQYF; CDR3nt: TGTGCTAGTGGTTTGGGACAGGTCGGAGAGAACATTCAGTACTTC
v_gene: TRBV2; j_gene: TRBJ1-1; len: 16; abundance: -; d_gene: -; CDR3aa: CASRGQRSFADTEAFF; CDR3nt: TGTGCCAGCAGGGGGCAAAGGTCTTTTGCAGACACTGAAGCTTTCTTT
v_gene: TRBV27; j_gene: TRBJ1-4; len: 15; abundance: -; d_gene: TRBD1; CDR3aa: CASSSRQGPNEKLFF; CDR3nt: TGTGCCAGCAGTTCCCGACAGGGTCCGAATGAAAAACTGTTTTTT
v_gene: TRBV19; j_gene: TRBJ1-2; len: 14; abundance: -; d_gene: -; CDR3aa: CASSLNRFNYGYTF; CDR3nt: TGTGCCAGTAGCCTCAACAGGTTTAACTATGGCTACACCTTC
v_gene: TRBV19; j_gene: TRBJ1-5; len: 15; abundance: -; d_gene: TRBD1; CDR3aa: CASRALGTGHQPQHF; CDR3nt: TGTGCCAGTAGGGCCTTGGGGACAGGGCACCAGCCCCAGCATTTT
v_gene: TRBV7-2; j_gene: TRBJ2-5; len: 19; abundance: -; d_gene: TRBD1; CDR3aa: CASSSGQGRWGPAQETQYF; CDR3nt: TGTGCCAGCAGCTCGGGACAGGGGCGTTGGGGGCCGGCACAAGAGACCCAGTACTTC
v_gene: TRBV9; j_gene: TRBJ2-7; len: 14; abundance: once; d_gene: TRBD1; CDR3aa: CASSVATGNYEQYF; CDR3nt: TGTGCCAGCAGCGTAGCGACAGGGAACTACGAGCAGTACTTC
v_gene: TRBV19; j_gene: TRBJ1-2; len: 13; abundance: -; d_gene: TRBD1; CDR3aa: CASTPDREYGYTF; CDR3nt: TGTGCCAGTACCCCAGACAGGGAATATGGCTACACCTTC
v_gene: TRBV5-1; j_gene: TRBJ2-5; len: 14; abundance: -; d_gene: -; CDR3aa: CASSLGRGRETQYF; CDR3nt: TGCGCCAGCAGCTTGGGTAGGGGGAGAGAGACCCAGTACTTC
v_gene: TRBV9; j_gene: TRBJ2-1; len: 15; abundance: -; d_gene: TRBD2; CDR3aa: CASTDMTGGLGEQFF; CDR3nt: TGTGCCAGCACCGATATGACGGGAGGACTAGGTGAGCAGTTCTTC
v_gene: TRBV6-2/TRBV6-3; j_gene: TRBJ2-1; len: 14; abundance: -; d_gene: TRBD1; CDR3aa: CASSSRTGRNEQFF; CDR3nt: TGTGCCAGCAGTTCCCGGACAGGGAGGAATGAGCAGTTCTTC
v_gene: TRBV14; j_gene: TRBJ1-6; len: 14; abundance: -; d_gene: -; CDR3aa: CASSQQAAGSPLHF; CDR3nt: TGTGCCAGCAGCCAGCAGGCCGCGGGTTCACCCCTCCACTTT
v_gene: TRBV10-3; j_gene: TRBJ1-1; len: 15; abundance: -; d_gene: -; CDR3aa: CAISESGRLNTEAFF; CDR3nt: TGTGCCATCAGTGAGTCGGGCAGATTGAACACTGAAGCTTTCTTT
v_gene: TRBV7-9; j_gene: TRBJ1-1; len: 16; abundance: -; d_gene: -; CDR3aa: CASSSNLFGGNTEAFF; CDR3nt: TGTGCCAGCAGCTCGAACCTTTTCGGGGGGAACACTGAAGCTTTCTTT
v_gene: TRBV5-5; j_gene: TRBJ1-5; len: 14; abundance: -; d_gene: -; CDR3aa: CASRPGGGEQPQHF; CDR3nt: TGTGCCAGCAGGCCAGGTGGAGGAGAGCAGCCCCAGCATTTT
v_gene: TRBV19; j_gene: TRBJ2-1; len: 13; abundance: once; d_gene: -; CDR3aa: CASSGSSYNEQFF; CDR3nt: TGTGCCAGTAGCGGGAGCTCCTACAATGAGCAGTTCTTC
v_gene: TRBV4-3; j_gene: TRBJ1-2; len: 16; abundance: -; d_gene: -; CDR3aa: CASSQDRAGSSVGYTF; CDR3nt: TGCGCCAGCAGCCAAGATCGCGCGGGGAGTTCAGTTGGCTACACCTTC
v_gene: TRBV9; j_gene: TRBJ2-2; len: 14; abundance: -; d_gene: -; CDR3aa: CASSASRGSGELFF; CDR3nt: TGTGCCAGCAGCGCCAGTCGGGGGAGCGGGGAGCTGTTTTTT
v_gene: TRBV2; j_gene: TRBJ2-7; len: 13; abundance: -; d_gene: TRBD2; CDR3aa: CASSRSGGYEQYF; CDR3nt: TGTGCCAGCAGTCGCAGCGGGGGCTACGAGCAGTACTTC
v_gene: TRBV5-1; j_gene: TRBJ1-2; len: 12; abundance: -; d_gene: -; CDR3aa: CASQGEFYGYTF; CDR3nt: TGCGCCAGTCAAGGGGAATTCTATGGCTACACCTTC
v_gene: TRBV6-6; j_gene: TRBJ2-1; len: 16; abundance: -; d_gene: TRBD2; CDR3aa: CASSTSLAGGYNEQFF; CDR3nt: TGTGCCAGCAGTACTTCCCTAGCGGGGGGGTACAATGAGCAGTTCTTC